Described below is a single T cell receptor beta chain sequence and its context. The sample belongs to a study of blood T cell repertoires in COVID-19. Study overall: Samples representing acute and convalescent COVID-19 were sourced from the United States, Italy and Spain. T cells, B-cell-depleted T cells, or PBMCs provided the cDNA or gDNA that served as material.

CDR3 length: 13 amino acids. Germline V gives CDR1 SNHLY, CDR2 FYNNEI. Trimming shortened V by 4 bases and J by 0 bases, and 6 bases separated the two germline ends. As processed by the authors: Amplified reference gene primers provided the basis for estimating nucleated cell counts. TCRdb's copy holds only in-frame clones and misses some; the assay was immunoSEQ multiplex PCR. V, J and clone size reflect that table, while D and trimming were determined from the DNA. The sample shows under 400,000 clones, around 87% of them seen only once. This receptor was obtained from a man aged 18 to 29 with active or convalescent COVID-19. The chain joins TRBV2 to TRBJ1-2; D is uncertain. The specimen sequenced was peripheral blood. DNA of the CDR3: TGTGCCAGCAGTGCAGGCACTAACTATGGCTACACCTTC. It is translated as CASSAGTNYGYTF.